The rows below give T cell receptor beta chains drawn from one sample of a study of control samples from healthy donors and cancer patients. TCRdb's table, derived via immunoSEQ multiplex PCR, lists solely in-frame clones and lacks some. The sample holds approximately 190,000 clones. Sequenced: blood. Receptors were obtained from a woman aged 30 to 39 in good health. Both conserved end residues are part of each CDR3. A D gene is named only where the DNA matches it firmly.

D	V	J	DNA	CDR3
TRBD1	TRBV7-9	TRBJ1-6	TGTGCCAGCAGCTCCTGGGACAGCTATAATTCACCCCTCCACTTT	CASSSWDSYNSPLHF
NA	TRBV27	TRBJ2-3	TGTGCCAGCAAACCCGGACGCACAGATACGCAGTATTTT	CASKPGRTDTQYF
NA	TRBV9	TRBJ1-1	TGTGCCAGCAGCGTAGCCGAGGAGAAAGCTTTCTTT	CASSVAEEKAFF
NA	TRBV7-2	TRBJ2-7	TGTGCCAGCAGCACGAGATCCAGGACGCGTAAGTACGAGCAGTACTTC	CASSTRSRTRKYEQYF
NA	TRBV9	TRBJ2-3	TGTGCCAGCAGCGCCTCGGGGCGGTTCACAGATACGCAGTATTTT	CASSASGRFTDTQYF
NA	TRBV18	TRBJ1-1	TGTGCCAGCTCACCAAGTGAGGGGGTGTACCGTTCAGACACTGAAGCTTTCTTT	CASSPSEGVYRSDTEAFF
TRBD2	TRBV5-6	TRBJ2-2	TGTGCCAGCAGCTTCTCCCTGTTCGGGACTAGCATTGCCGGGGAGCTGTTTTTT	CASSFSLFGTSIAGELFF
TRBD1	TRBV24-1	TRBJ1-1	TGTGCCACCAGTGATTCTTGGACAGGGAGCGGTGAAGCTTTCTTT	CATSDSWTGSGEAFF
NA	TRBV19	TRBJ1-5	TGTGCCAGTAGTGGGACCGATCAGCCCCAGCATTTT	CASSGTDQPQHF
NA	TRBV6-6	TRBJ1-5	TGTGCCAGCAGTTTTAGTTATCAGCCCCAGCATTTT	CASSFSYQPQHF
NA	TRBV29-1	TRBJ1-1	TGCAGCGTTGAAGATCGGAGGCACACTGAAGCTTTCTTT	CSVEDRRHTEAFF
TRBD1	TRBV4-1	TRBJ1-3	TGCGCCAGCAGCCAAGAAGGGGGCGCGGTTAACACCATATATTTT	CASSQEGGAVNTIYF
NA	TRBV7-8	TRBJ2-7	TGTGCCAGCAGCCGATTTACAGGGAGGGAGCAGTACTTC	CASSRFTGREQYF
TRBD1	TRBV5-1	TRBJ2-6	TGCGCCAGCAGCCCTCAGGGGGCGTCTGGGGCCAACGTCCTGACTTTC	CASSPQGASGANVLTF
NA	TRBV15	TRBJ1-5	TGTGCCACCAGCAGAGAATTCACAGGGAATAGCAATCAGCCCCAGCATTTT	CATSREFTGNSNQPQHF
NA	TRBV7-2	TRBJ1-4	TGTGCCAGCAGCCCCACAGGGTATGGAGAAAAACTGTTTTTT	CASSPTGYGEKLFF
NA	TRBV10-1	TRBJ2-7	TGCGCCAGCAGTGAGTGGAAGGGGACCCCGTACGAGCAGTACTTC	CASSEWKGTPYEQYF
NA	TRBV12-3/TRBV12-4	TRBJ2-2	TGTGCCAGCAGAGAAACGAACACCGGGGAGCTGTTTTTT	CASRETNTGELFF
NA	TRBV3-1/TRBV3-2	TRBJ1-4	TGTGCCAGCAGCCACCTTGACAGTGCAACTAATGAAAAACTGTTTTTT	CASSHLDSATNEKLFF
TRBD1	TRBV6-4	TRBJ1-2	TGTGCCAGCAGTGAGTTTGAGGGGGCGGAAAACTATGGCTACACCTTC	CASSEFEGAENYGYTF
NA	TRBV6-2/TRBV6-3	TRBJ2-2	TGTGCCAGCAGTTACGGGCCAGGGGTGAACACCGGGGAGCTGTTTTTT	CASSYGPGVNTGELFF
TRBD2	TRBV27	TRBJ2-5	TGTGCCAGCAGTTCCGGGGCTAGCGGGGGCGGGACCCAGTACTTC	CASSSGASGGGTQYF
NA	TRBV18	TRBJ1-4	TGTGCCAGCTCACCCCCCGCAACTAATGAAAAACTGTTTTTT	CASSPPATNEKLFF
TRBD2	TRBV30	TRBJ2-5	TGTGCCTGGAGGTTAGCGGGAACACCTCCGGGAGGGACCCAGTACTTC	CAWRLAGTPPGGTQYF
NA	TRBV11-2	TRBJ2-7	TGTGCCAGCAGCTTACAAGCGGCAAGCTCCTACGAGCAGTACTTC	CASSLQAASSYEQYF
TRBD1	TRBV6-5	TRBJ1-1	TGTGCCAGCAGGAAGCCCACAGGGGGAGCTTTCTTT	CASRKPTGGAFF
NA	TRBV6-1	TRBJ1-3	TGTGCCAGCAGTGAGCACAGCTCTGGAAACACCATATATTTT	CASSEHSSGNTIYF
TRBD2	TRBV6-1	TRBJ2-3	TGTGCCAGCAGTCAGCGGGGGGCTAGCACAGATACGCAGTATTTT	CASSQRGASTDTQYF
TRBD1	TRBV28	TRBJ1-5	TGTGCCAGCAGTCAAGGGGGCCATCAGCCCCAGCATTTT	CASSQGGHQPQHF
NA	TRBV11-3	TRBJ2-1	TGTGCCAGCAGCTTTGGGGGTTTTGGTTACAATGAGCAGTTCTTC	CASSFGGFGYNEQFF
TRBD2	TRBV2	TRBJ2-3	TGTGCCACCGGACTAGCAATAAGGGATACGCAGTATTTT	CATGLAIRDTQYF
NA	TRBV9	TRBJ1-3	TGTGCCAGCAGCGTAACAGGGAACCCTGGAAACACCATATATTTT	CASSVTGNPGNTIYF
NA	TRBV6-2/TRBV6-3	TRBJ1-2	TGTGCCAGCAGTTATACCTCTTGGATTTCCCCACGAGGCTACACCTTC	CASSYTSWISPRGYTF
TRBD1	TRBV28	TRBJ1-6	TGTGCCAGCAGCCATGGACAGGGCCCGTATAATTCACCCCTCCACTTT	CASSHGQGPYNSPLHF
TRBD1	TRBV19	TRBJ1-2	TGTGCCAGCCGGACAGGAGCTAACTATGGCTACACCTTC	CASRTGANYGYTF
NA	TRBV7-9	TRBJ1-5	TGTGCCAGCAGCTTATTAACTAGCAATCAGCCCCAGCATTTT	CASSLLTSNQPQHF
TRBD1	TRBV5-1	TRBJ2-5	TGCGCCAGCAGCGTGGGACAGTCCCAAGAGACCCAGTACTTC	CASSVGQSQETQYF
NA	TRBV28	TRBJ1-2	TGTGCCAGCAGTTTATCCCCAGCTTATGGCTACACCTTC	CASSLSPAYGYTF
NA	TRBV5-1	TRBJ2-1	TGCGCCAGCCGTTACCGGGGTTCATTGGGCAATGAGCAGTTCTTC	CASRYRGSLGNEQFF
NA	TRBV3-1/TRBV3-2	TRBJ1-1	TGTGCCAGCAGCCAAGCGGGGGGCTACACTGAAGCTTTCTTT	CASSQAGGYTEAFF
NA	TRBV12-5	TRBJ1-2	TGTGCTAGTGGTTTGTATCCAGGGAGCGGCTACACCTTC	CASGLYPGSGYTF
NA	TRBV12-3/TRBV12-4	TRBJ1-5	TGTGCCAGCAGTTTTGGGTTAGGTCAGCCCCAGCATTTT	CASSFGLGQPQHF
TRBD1	TRBV5-8	TRBJ1-1	TGTGCCAGCAGCAAACGACAGGGGAACACTGAAGCTTTCTTT	CASSKRQGNTEAFF